The clone carrying this TCR beta chain was seen a handful of times. Its specificity is unknown. The ends were cut back, 3 bases at V and 1 base at J, with 6 bases in the middle. The CDR3 loop spans 13 amino acids. CDR1 and CDR2 from the germline V gene are MNHEY and SMNVEV (reference sequence). These data originate in a study of beta chain features in type 1 diabetes. About the research overall: Sorted cells from all samples, numbering roughly 100,000,000, were examined.

What was sequenced were expressed TCRB transcripts, since all of the isolated RNA had been reverse transcribed. Data came from immunoSEQ multiplex PCR; TCRdb stores just in-frame clones and leaves some out. There are 300,000 or so clones in the sample; around 9% occur only once, and approximately 1% lies in the top ten. Study-level points and caveats: Among all four CD4+ subsets, Type 1 diabetes patients had TCRB CDR3s that were moderately but significantly shorter.

Sequenced material: central memory CD4+ T cells from blood. This receptor was identified in a man younger than 40 with type 1 diabetes. This chain connects TRBV27 to TRBJ2-5; D uncertain. The CDR3 loop reads CASSFGLQETQYF. The CDR3 DNA reads TGTGCCAGCAGTTTCGGCCTCCAAGAGACCCAGTACTTC.